A single sample is the source of the 29 T cell receptor beta chains below, sequenced in a study of T cell responses to AZD1222 COVID-19 vaccine. Assay used: immunoSEQ multiplex PCR; TCRdb lists only in-frame clones, some missing. The data show around 84,000 clones, 70% to 90% seen once. The starting material was peripheral blood, obtained on day 0 of AZD1222 vaccination. These receptors were collected from an adult in good health.

The gene calls are TRBV10-3 and TRBJ1-5; D gene uncertain. Germline V CDR1 and CDR2: ENHRY, SYGVKD. The CDR3 extends over 15 amino acids. V was shortened by 6 bases and J by 0 bases, with 12 bases between the two germline ends. The CDR3 coding sequence is TGTGCCATCAGCCGGACTGAGTTTAGCAATCAGCCCCAGCATTTT. Protein product: CAISRTEFSNQPQHF.

This chain connects TRBV30 to TRBJ1-5; D is unclear. V was shortened by 0 bases and J by 9 bases, with 15 bases between the two germline ends. The CDR3 loop spans 14 amino acids. Germline lookup yields CDR1 GTSNPN and CDR2 SVGIG (reference sequence). This chain's CDR3 is CAWSVLTGEGPQHF. As DNA, the CDR3 is TGTGCCTGGAGTGTACTTACCGGAGAAGGGCCCCAGCATTTT.

V and J are TRBV15 and TRBJ1-2, with 10 bases fitting TRBD1. V dropped 1 base and J dropped 0; count of bases not matched to a gene: 5. In germline, CDR1 is LNHNV, CDR2 YYDKDF (reference sequence). CDR3 length: 17 residues. The CDR3 DNA reads as TGTGCCACCAGCAGAGCCCGAGGGACAGGGGCTAACTATGGCTACACCTTC. It specifies CATSRARGTGANYGYTF.

The J gene is TRBJ2-6, the V gene TRBV2; D may be TRBD1 or TRBD2 (6 bases each). V lost 2 bases and J lost 2, with 13 bases in between. The germline gives CDR1 SNHLY, CDR2 FYNNEI. This CDR3 comprises 17 residues. CDR3 sequence (DNA): TGTGCCAGCAGTGAAAGGGGAAGGGGGGCTGGGGCCAACGTCCTGACTTTC. It specifies CASSERGRGAGANVLTF. Full variable domain (remainder filled in from reference TRBV2 and TRBJ2-6): EPEVTQTPSHQVTQMGQEVILRCVPISNHLYFYWYRQILGQKVEFLVSFYNNEISEKSEIFDDQFSVERPDGSNFTLKIRSTKLEDSAMYFCASSERGRGAGANVLTFGAGSRLTVL.

The gene calls are TRBV10-2 and TRBJ2-7, with D perhaps TRBD1 or TRBD2 (6 bases each). CDR1 WSHSY and CDR2 SAAADI come from the germline V gene. V was cut by 10 bases and J by 6 bases, with 16 bases left in between. The length of the CDR3 is 12 residues. The CDR3 loop reads CATTSGGGEQYF. CDR3 DNA: TGCGCCACCACTTCTGGAGGGGGCGAGCAGTACTTC.

This chain links TRBV2 with TRBJ2-7; TRBD1 is a possible D gene (5 bases). CDR3 size: 12 residues. Trimming pared 7 bases from V and 6 bases from J, leaving 13 bases between. Germline V gene lookup returns CDR1 SNHLY and CDR2 FYNNEI. The CDR3 coding sequence is TGTGCCAGCAAAAGGCAGGGTGCCGAGCAGTACTTC. This codes for CASKRQGAEQYF.

The chain joins TRBV2 to TRBJ1-2; 12 bases match TRBD1. Germline V gene sequence: CDR1 SNHLY, CDR2 FYNNEI. V lost 6 bases to trimming and J lost 8 bases; unmatched junction nucleotides: 4. This CDR3 region has 13 residues. In DNA, the CDR3 is TGTGCCAGCAGGGGACAGGGGGCTGAAGGCTACACCTTC. The encoded protein is CASRGQGAEGYTF.

The count of this clone is one. The chain couples TRBV29-1 to TRBJ2-2, with D possibly being TRBD2 (6 bases). This CDR3 contains 15 residues. The V end lost 4 bases, the J end lost 1 base, and 13 bases lay between the germline ends. The germline V gene encodes CDR1 SQVTM and CDR2 ANQGSEA. CDR3 nucleotide sequence: TGCAGCGTTGGCGGTCCTAGCGTGAACACCGGGGAGCTGTTTTTT. Its translation is CSVGGPSVNTGELFF.

The chain recombines TRBV15 with TRBJ2-1; 7 bases are shared with TRBD2. The CDR3 is 13 amino acids. V was clipped by 3 bases and J by 9 bases; unmatched bases: 5. In germline, CDR1 is LNHNV, CDR2 YYDKDF (reference sequence). CDR3 DNA sequence: TGTGCCACCAGCAGCGGACTAGTCGGTGAGCAGTTCTTC. Its translation is CATSSGLVGEQFF.

The chain combines TRBV29-1 with TRBJ2-7; TRBD1 matches at 7 bases. Germline CDR1 and CDR2: SQVTM and ANQGSEA. V lost 4 bases to trimming and J lost 3 bases; unmatched junction nucleotides: 9. The CDR3 loop spans 14 amino acids. As DNA, the CDR3 is TGCAGCGTTGCCGCAGGGGGTCGATTCTACGAGCAGTACTTC. Protein product: CSVAAGGRFYEQYF.

This clone was observed a single time. The genes are TRBV5-8 and TRBJ2-7; possibly TRBD2 for D (6 bases). With 0 bases removed from V and 1 base from J, the gap between germline ends came to 8 bases. Germline CDR1 and CDR2: SGHTS and YDEGEE. This CDR3 has 14 residues. For the CDR3, the DNA is TGTGCCAGCAGCTTGGGAGGGACTTCCTACGAGCAGTACTTC. Amino acid sequence: CASSLGGTSYEQYF.

The table lists this clone with a count of one. This chain connects TRBV30 to TRBJ1-2; the D is unclear. This CDR3 spans 13 amino acids. Germline CDR1 and CDR2: GTSNPN and SVGIG (reference sequence). The V end was cut by 2 bases, the J end by 8 bases, with 15 bases between. The CDR3 bases are TGTGCCTGGAGTCTAACGGGCCCAGGAGGCTACACCTTC. It codes for CAWSLTGPGGYTF.

This sequence joins TRBV27 and TRBJ2-5; D call uncertain. Germline V gene data show CDR1 as MNHEY and CDR2 as SMNVEV (reference sequence). Between the trimmed V and J ends, which lost 2 bases and 6 bases, there was a span of 19 bases. The CDR3 is 16 residues long. Here the CDR3 DNA reads TGTGCCAGCAGTTTACTGGGCAGTACCGCCGTAAAGACCCAGTACTTC. It yields the protein CASSLLGSTAVKTQYF.

The genes are TRBV7-2 and TRBJ2-7, with 7 bases that match TRBD2. V shed 2 bases, J shed 4 bases, and the junction held 8 bases outside the gene matches. The germline V gene encodes CDR1 SGHTA and CDR2 FQGNSA. The CDR3 is 15 residues long. As DNA, the CDR3 is TGTGCCAGCAGCTTAAAGGCGGGAGCAATTTACGAGCAGTACTTC. Translated: CASSLKAGAIYEQYF.

The CDR3 reads CASSFRTRGLAGGAYEQYF. The CDR3 DNA sequence: TGTGCCAGCAGTTTTCGGACCCGAGGACTAGCGGGAGGGGCCTACGAGCAGTACTTC. This sequence joins TRBV27 and TRBJ2-7, with 15 bases lining up with TRBD2. CDR3 size: 19 residues. J was trimmed by 2 bases and V by 3 bases; bases with no gene match: 11. Germline CDR1 is MNHEY and CDR2 is SMNVEV (reference sequence).

About this clone: This sample also contains other DNA sequences that code for the same CDR3. The chain has TRBV9 and TRBJ2-3, with TRBD2 matching over 8 bases. The J segment lost 1 base and the V segment lost 0 bases, leaving 4 bases of the junction unmatched. Germline V gene lookup returns CDR1 SGDLS and CDR2 YYNGEE. This CDR3 has 16 amino acids. CDR3 amino acids: CASSVGGSGGTDTQYF. The CDR3 DNA reads as TGTGCCAGCAGCGTAGGGGGTAGCGGGGGCACAGATACGCAGTATTTT.

The rearrangement joins TRBV6-5 to TRBJ2-1, with 10 bases fitting TRBD2. V shed 2 bases and J 7 bases; nucleotides not matched to a gene: 5. The CDR3 extends over 15 amino acids. CDR1 MNHEY and CDR2 SVGAGI come from the germline V gene. The CDR3 nucleotides are TGTGCCAGCAGTTACCTAGCGGGAGATCGTAATGAGCAGTTCTTC. It encodes CASSYLAGDRNEQFF.

The chain couples TRBV15 to TRBJ1-1; D remains unclear. CDR3 length: 15 amino acids. V lost 0 bases to trimming and J lost 5 bases, with 13 bases between them. Germline V gene data show CDR1 as LNHNV and CDR2 as YYDKDF (reference sequence). The CDR3 DNA reads as TGTGCCACCAGCAGAGACTCCGGGGTAGGGACTGAAGCTTTCTTT. Translated: CATSRDSGVGTEAFF. The whole variable domain, filled in from reference TRBV15 and TRBJ1-1, reads DAMVIQNPRYQVTQFGKPVTLSCSQTLNHNVMYWYQQKSSQAPKLLFHYYDKDFNNEADTPDNFQSRRPNTSFCFLDIRSPGLGDTAMYLCATSRDSGVGTEAFFGQGTRLTVV.

The chain employs TRBV9 and TRBJ1-4; 8 bases map to TRBD1. V lost 4 bases to trimming and J lost 3 bases; unmatched junction nucleotides: 2. Germline V CDR1 and CDR2: SGDLS, YYNGEE. The CDR3 sequence is 14 residues long. The CDR3 loop is CASSKQGANEKLFF. The CDR3 DNA sequence: TGTGCCAGCAGCAAACAGGGGGCTAATGAAAAACTGTTTTTT. The full variable domain, rest sourced from reference TRBV9 and TRBJ1-4, is DSGVTQTPKHLITATGQRVTLRCSPRSGDLSVYWYQQSLDQGLQFLIQYYNGEERAKGNILERFSAQQFPDLHSELNLSSLELGDSALYFCASSKQGANEKLFFGSGTQLSVL.

This chain links TRBV19 with TRBJ1-5; 11 bases are shared with TRBD1. Germline CDR1 is LNHDA and CDR2 is SQIVND (reference sequence). V lost 9 bases, J lost 2 bases, and 12 bases stayed unmatched. This CDR3 is 17 amino acids long. CDR3 coding DNA: TGTGCCAGCACAAAATGGGAGGGACAGGGGGGCAATCAGCCCCAGCATTTT. As protein: CASTKWEGQGGNQPQHF.

This clone was recorded only once. J is TRBJ2-5 and V is TRBV19, with TRBD1 matching 11 bases. Germline loops: CDR1 LNHDA, CDR2 SQIVND (reference sequence). Germline trimming cut 3 bases from V and 4 bases from J; bases unmatched to any gene: 7. The CDR3 is 16 residues long. CDR3 loop: CASSIGDRGWRETQYF. The CDR3 DNA reads as TGTGCCAGTAGTATCGGGGACAGGGGGTGGCGAGAGACCCAGTACTTC.

This clone was picked up a small number of times. The chain links TRBV28 to TRBJ1-5; a possible D gene is TRBD1 (5 bases). This CDR3 has 12 amino acids. With 5 bases removed from V and 10 bases from J, the gap between germline ends came to 12 bases. In germline, CDR1 is MDHEN, CDR2 SYDVKM. CDR3: CASSEWTSPQHF. The CDR3 coding sequence is TGTGCCAGCAGTGAATGGACATCCCCCCAGCATTTT.

The CDR3, as DNA: TGCGCCAGCAGTCAGAGCACACAGGCAGATACGCAGTATTTT. This sequence encodes CASSQSTQADTQYF. V and J are TRBV5-1 and TRBJ2-3, with a tentative D call TRBD1 (5 bases). The V and J ends lost 5 bases and 4 bases respectively, with 14 bases between them. The CDR3 runs 14 residues. CDR1 is SGHRS, CDR2 YFSETQ, per germline.

The chain recombines TRBV3-1 (or the pseudogene TRBV3-2) with TRBJ2-7; tentative D call: TRBD2 (5 bases). With 6 bases removed from V and 3 bases from J, the gap between germline ends came to 9 bases. The CDR3 totals 12 residues. Germline lookup yields CDR1 LGHDT and CDR2 YNNKEL (reference sequence). This chain's CDR3 is CASRGLLYEQYF. CDR3 in DNA: TGTGCCAGCAGAGGACTCCTCTACGAGCAGTACTTC.

This clone showed up just a few times. The V and J genes are TRBV19 and TRBJ2-7; 8 nucleotides agree with TRBD1. This CDR3 contains 16 residues. Losses at the gene ends were 6 bases for V and 2 bases for J; bases not matched to a gene: 12. Germline V gives CDR1 LNHDA, CDR2 SQIVND (reference sequence). The CDR3 here is CASSPARGQATYEQYF. As DNA, the CDR3 is TGTGCCAGTAGCCCAGCTCGGGGACAGGCAACCTACGAGCAGTACTTC.

The J gene is TRBJ2-3, the V gene TRBV11-3; tentatively, D is TRBD1 or TRBD2 (6 bases each). The germline V and J ends were trimmed by 6 bases and 5 bases, with 15 bases remaining between them. Germline V gives CDR1 SGHNT, CDR2 YENEEA. CDR3 size: 14 residues. The CDR3 DNA is TGTGCCAGCAGTGGAGGGGGTGGGCAAGATACGCAGTATTTT. It translates to CASSGGGGQDTQYF.

This chain connects TRBV4-3 to TRBJ1-4; 7 bases match TRBD1. Unmatched junction bases numbered 10, after V lost 4 bases and J lost 5 bases. The germline V gene has CDR1 LGHNA and CDR2 YSLEER. This CDR3 spans 16 amino acids. The CDR3 protein is CASSPTHRGPNEKLFF. CDR3 nucleotide sequence: TGCGCCAGCAGCCCGACTCACAGGGGTCCGAATGAAAAACTGTTTTTT.

The chain links TRBV27 to TRBJ1-1; a possible D gene is TRBD1 (5 bases). This CDR3 is 16 amino acids long. The ends were cut back, 0 bases at V and 1 base at J, with 12 bases in the middle. Germline CDR1 and CDR2: MNHEY and SMNVEV (reference sequence). CDR3 sequence (DNA): TGTGCCAGCAGTTTATCGGGGCCCCCGAGGAACACTGAAGCTTTCTTT. Residues: CASSLSGPPRNTEAFF.

V usage is TRBV5-4 and J usage is TRBJ2-3; D is uncertain. Trimming cost V 1 base and J 4 bases, with 7 bases left between them. The CDR3 consists of 13 residues. From germline, CDR1 is SGHNT and CDR2 YYREEE (reference sequence). The DNA for the CDR3 is TGTGCCAGCAGCTTGATGGCGTCAGATACGCAGTATTTT. Translation: CASSLMASDTQYF. The entire variable domain, with the rest obtained from reference TRBV5-4 and TRBJ2-3, is as follows: ETGVTQSPTHLIKTRGQQVTLRCSSQSGHNTVSWYQQALGQGPQFIFQYYREEENGRGNFPPRFSGLQFPNYSSELNVNALELDDSALYLCASSLMASDTQYFGPGTRLTVL.